A selection of T cell receptor beta chains follows, all from one sample in a study of blood T cell repertoires in COVID-19. The assay was immunoSEQ multiplex PCR, and TCRdb's table has in-frame clones only and misses some. The sample shows more than 350,000 clones, 70% to 90% of them seen only once. The sample consisted of PBMCs or T cells enriched from blood (not recorded which). These TCRs come from a woman in her late teens or twenties who had been exposed to COVID-19. Both conserved end residues are part of each CDR3. D genes are given only for firm matches. Size is stated for part of the rows, as once, few or many counts, or as a class when the clone is expanded.

d_gene,j_gene,v_gene,abundance,CDR3nt,CDR3aa
.,TRBJ2-5,TRBV7-9,.,TGTGCCAGCAGCTTAAATTTAGGGAGCATCCAAGAGACCCAGTACTTC,CASSLNLGSIQETQYF
TRBD1,TRBJ2-3,TRBV5-1,.,TGCGCCAGCAGCTTAGTTGGGACAGGGGGCTTGCGGCACCCTACAGATACGCAGTATTTT,CASSLVGTGGLRHPTDTQYF
.,TRBJ2-1,TRBV4-2,.,TGTGCCAGCAGCCAAGAAGGATCGACGGCTATGGGCTCGAGCCGCTCCTACAATGAGCAGTTCTTC,CASSQEGSTAMGSSRSYNEQFF
.,TRBJ1-1,TRBV7-3,.,TGTGCCAGCAGCTTGGGCGGGGAGGCGGGCACTGAAGCTTTCTTT,CASSLGGEAGTEAFF
.,TRBJ2-7,TRBV14,once,TGTGCCAGCAGCCAAGCCCTGACAGCCACCTACGAGCAGTACTTC,CASSQALTATYEQYF
TRBD2,TRBJ2-7,TRBV28,.,TGTGCCAGCAGTCGGACTAGCGGGGCCTCCTACGACGAGCAGTACTTC,CASSRTSGASYDEQYF
TRBD2,TRBJ2-7,TRBV7-2,.,TGTGCCAGCAGCTTAAGAACTAGCGGGGGCCAAACCTACGAGCAGTACTTC,CASSLRTSGGQTYEQYF
.,TRBJ2-3,TRBV15,.,TGTGCCACCAGCAGAGAGTTGAGGCGGGACACAGATACGCAGTATTTT,CATSRELRRDTDTQYF
TRBD1,TRBJ2-1,TRBV9,.,TGTGCCAGCAGCGTGGTCACAGGGGGGTTCAATGAGCAGTTCTTC,CASSVVTGGFNEQFF
TRBD2,TRBJ2-3,TRBV13,.,TGTGCCAGCAGCGACAGACTAGCCGTGGTCCCAGATACGCAGTATTTT,CASSDRLAVVPDTQYF
TRBD1,TRBJ1-5,TRBV3-1/TRBV3-2,.,TGTGCCAGCAGCCAAGGACAGGGGGGTTATCAGCCCCAGCATTTT,CASSQGQGGYQPQHF
TRBD1,TRBJ2-5,TRBV9,.,TGTGCCAGCAGCCCGGGGACAGGGCAAGAGACCCAGTACTTC,CASSPGTGQETQYF
TRBD1,TRBJ1-5,TRBV6-5,.,TGTGCCAGCCGCCGGACAGGGGTGAATCAGCCCCAGCATTTT,CASRRTGVNQPQHF
.,TRBJ1-2,TRBV6-5,.,TGTGCCAGCAGCCACCTGACAGCGACCCATGGCTACACCTTC,CASSHLTATHGYTF
TRBD1,TRBJ2-5,TRBV5-1,.,TGCGCCAGCAGCTCAGGGACAGGGGTAGGAGAGACCCAGTACTTC,CASSSGTGVGETQYF
.,TRBJ2-1,TRBV4-1,.,TGCGCCAGCAGCCATGGACTCCCCAGGAGCTCCTACAATGAGCAGTTCTTC,CASSHGLPRSSYNEQFF
.,TRBJ2-3,TRBV19,.,TGTGCCAGTAGTAGTCCGCTTGCGGGGCCCACCCTCACAGATACGCAGTATTTT,CASSSPLAGPTLTDTQYF
TRBD1,TRBJ1-3,TRBV5-1,.,TGCGCCAGCAGCTTGGGGACAGGGCACTCTGGAAACACCATATATTTT,CASSLGTGHSGNTIYF
.,TRBJ2-2,TRBV12-5,.,TGTGCTAGCAGACAGGACAGTAACACCGGGGAGCTGTTTTTT,CASRQDSNTGELFF
.,TRBJ2-1,TRBV4-1,.,TGCGCCAGCAGCCAAGCGCATCTACTCAACAATGAGCAGTTCTTC,CASSQAHLLNNEQFF
.,TRBJ2-7,TRBV7-2,.,TGTGCCAGCAGCTTATTGGCTGGCCCCTACGAGCAGTACTTC,CASSLLAGPYEQYF
TRBD1,TRBJ2-1,TRBV6-1,.,TGTGCCAGCAGTGAAGAACAGGGGGCGCCCTACAATGAGCAGTTCTTC,CASSEEQGAPYNEQFF
TRBD1,TRBJ2-2,TRBV19,.,TGTGCCAGTAGTGCGTGGGACAGGGGGCACACCGGGGAGCTGTTTTTT,CASSAWDRGHTGELFF
.,TRBJ1-6,TRBV6-5,.,TGTGCCAGCAGTCGGGCAGGGGCGGCCAATTCACCCCTCCACTTT,CASSRAGAANSPLHF
.,TRBJ2-7,TRBV24-1,.,TGTGCCACCAGTACGGACACCTACGAGCAGTACTTC,CATSTDTYEQYF
TRBD1,TRBJ1-2,TRBV5-4,.,TGTGCCAGCAGCTTGACAGGGGTTGGCTACACCTTC,CASSLTGVGYTF
TRBD2,TRBJ2-3,TRBV13,.,TGTGCCAGCAGCTTATCTCCGGGAGGGCCGCCTAGCACAGATACGCAGTATTTT,CASSLSPGGPPSTDTQYF
.,TRBJ2-3,TRBV4-3,.,TGCGCCAGCAGCCAAGAACCCCTACGGGGAGATACGCAGTATTTT,CASSQEPLRGDTQYF
TRBD2,TRBJ2-7,TRBV10-1,.,TGCGCCAGCAGTGAGGTCGTAGCGGGAGGGCCCCTGTACTTC,CASSEVVAGGPLYF
.,TRBJ1-5,TRBV28,.,TGTGCCAGCAGTCCCGGTTTTAGCAATCAGCCCCAGCATTTT,CASSPGFSNQPQHF
TRBD2,TRBJ2-1,TRBV25-1,.,TGTGCCAGCAGATTAGCGGGGGCCAGCTCCTACAATGAGCAGTTCTTC,CASRLAGASSYNEQFF
TRBD1,TRBJ1-5,TRBV28,.,TGTGCCAGCGGGAGGACAGGGGGTCAGCCCCAGCATTTT,CASGRTGGQPQHF
.,TRBJ2-7,TRBV7-8,.,TGTGCCAGCAGCTTCGCGGGTTACGAGCAGTACTTC,CASSFAGYEQYF
TRBD2,TRBJ2-1,TRBV19,once,TGTGCCAGTAGCTCGGGGACTACTGAAAACGAGCAGTTCTTC,CASSSGTTENEQFF
.,TRBJ2-5,TRBV27,.,TGTGCCAGCAGGCCTGACAATCAAGAGACCCAGTACTTC,CASRPDNQETQYF
TRBD2,TRBJ2-3,TRBV5-1,.,TGCGCCAGCAGCTTGCGGCTAGCGGGGGGGATTACAGATACGCAGTATTTT,CASSLRLAGGITDTQYF
.,TRBJ1-3,TRBV29-1,.,TGCAGCTGCAGATTACAGGGCGGAGGAAACACCATATATTTT,CSCRLQGGGNTIYF